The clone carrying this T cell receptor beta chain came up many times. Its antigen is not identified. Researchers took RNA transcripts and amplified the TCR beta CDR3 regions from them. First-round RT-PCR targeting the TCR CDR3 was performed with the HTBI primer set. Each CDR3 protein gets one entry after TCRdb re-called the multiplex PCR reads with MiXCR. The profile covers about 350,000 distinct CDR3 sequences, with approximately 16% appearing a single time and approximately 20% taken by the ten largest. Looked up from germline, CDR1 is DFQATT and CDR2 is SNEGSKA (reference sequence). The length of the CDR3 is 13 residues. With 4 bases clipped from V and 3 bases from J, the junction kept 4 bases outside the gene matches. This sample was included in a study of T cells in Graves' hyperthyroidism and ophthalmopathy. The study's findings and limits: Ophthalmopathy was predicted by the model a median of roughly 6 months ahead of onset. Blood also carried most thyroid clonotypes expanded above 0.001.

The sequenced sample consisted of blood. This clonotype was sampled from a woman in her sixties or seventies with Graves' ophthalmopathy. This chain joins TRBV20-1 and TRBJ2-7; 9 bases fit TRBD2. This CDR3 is CSAIAGDYYEQYF. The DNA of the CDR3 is TGCAGTGCTATAGCGGGAGATTACTACGAGCAGTACTTC.